The sequence of this TCR beta chain was determined in a study of immune evolution from preneoplasia to lung adenocarcinoma. The overall study: HLA loss of heterozygosity: about 7% AIS, about 15% MIA, about 35% ADC, none AAH.

Of note for this clone: Its antigen remains unidentified.

Resections took place in Japan or China from about 2013 to 2017. TCRdb's table, derived via immunoSEQ multiplex PCR, lists solely in-frame clones and lacks some. In the table there are about 9,000 clones, 80% to 90% of which are singletons. Points from the study as a whole: Top clone frequencies peaked in normal lung, apparently declining through invasive adenocarcinoma. Later-stage lesions seemingly showed higher T cell density and diversity than normal lung.

Trimming took 0 bases from V and 8 from J, leaving 18 bases between them. The CDR3 is 16 amino acids. CDR1 and CDR2 (germline): SGHDT, YYEEEE. The clonotype comes from a person aged 70 to 79 with lung adenocarcinoma. The sequenced sample was FFPE minimally invasive lung adenocarcinoma tissue. The chain links TRBV5-6 to TRBJ2-1; D gene unclear. CDR3 loop: CASSLDQAAGEDEQFF. In DNA, the CDR3 is TGTGCCAGCAGCTTGGACCAGGCAGCCGGAGAGGATGAGCAGTTCTTC.